This T cell receptor (beta chain) came from a study of blood T cell repertoires in COVID-19. Allocation to cohorts depended on clinical history reported by the participants. The CDR3 consists of 16 residues. V was clipped by 3 bases and J by 1 base; unmatched bases: 9. The germline V gene has CDR1 SQVTM and CDR2 ANQGSEA. This table comes from immunoSEQ multiplex PCR, and its TCRdb copy is limited to in-frame clones, with some not included. Of roughly 290,000 clones listed, 90% are singletons. J is TRBJ2-1 and V is TRBV29-1; 7 bases match TRBD2. This receptor was identified in a woman between 18 and 29 years old with acute COVID-19. The sample taken for sequencing was PBMCs or T cells enriched from blood (not recorded which). The CDR3 loop reads CSVEWSGRRSYNEQFF. CDR3 in DNA: TGCAGCGTTGAGTGGTCCGGGAGGCGTTCCTACAATGAGCAGTTCTTC.